A single sample is the source of the 30 T cell receptor beta chains below, sequenced in a study of T cell clonotyping in hematopoietic cell transplantation. Generated by immunoSEQ multiplex PCR, the TCRdb table keeps only in-frame clones and is missing some. The sample yields around 4,800 clones, around 17% seen once. This specimen consisted of PBMCs, obtained 180 days after allogeneic stem cell transplant. All receptors derive from a male patient aged 18 to 29 who had an allogeneic stem cell transplant, so the T cells may come from the graft donor. Some clones in this sample may be carry-over from other donors' samples.

This clone is classed as large. This chain uses TRBV29-1 with TRBJ1-5; D possibly corresponds to TRBD1 (5 bases). The germline CDR1 and CDR2 sequences are SQVTM and ANQGSEA. The V end was cut by 4 bases, the J end by 5 bases, with 9 bases between. CDR3 size: 12 residues. The DNA for the CDR3 is TGCAGCGTTGCAGGGCTGGATCAGCCCCAGCATTTT. Its protein is CSVAGLDQPQHF.

A few counts support this clone. The chain links TRBV19 to TRBJ2-1; tentative D call: TRBD1 (5 bases). The V and J ends lost 0 bases and 4 bases respectively, with 10 bases between them. The CDR3 is made up of 15 amino acids. Germline V CDR1 and CDR2: LNHDA, SQIVND (reference sequence). CDR3 region: CASSIDPTVYNEQFF. The CDR3 DNA sequence: TGTGCCAGTAGTATAGATCCGACAGTTTACAATGAGCAGTTCTTC.

In nucleotides, the CDR3 is TGCAGCGTTGACAGGGGGGTGAACGAGCAGTACTTC. It is translated as CSVDRGVNEQYF. This chain links TRBV29-1 with TRBJ2-7, with D possibly TRBD1 on 7 matching bases. Germline V CDR1 and CDR2: SQVTM, ANQGSEA. The length of the CDR3 is 12 residues. Trimming took off 3 bases at V and 5 bases at J, with 11 bases between the two ends.

The rearrangement joins TRBV4-1 to TRBJ2-5; 11 nucleotides line up with TRBD1. The DNA end favors TRBJ2-7, so the J call may be wrong. This CDR3 region has 15 residues. The V gene's germline CDR1 is MGHRA and CDR2 YSYEKL. The CDR3 bases are TGCGCCAGCAGCCTGTGGACAGGGGGCTCATACGAGCAGTACTTC. It encodes CASSLWTGGSYEQYF.

This clone was counted only a few times. The chain carries TRBV29-1 and TRBJ1-2; D gene unclear. The CDR3 totals 15 residues. Deletions cut 1 base from V and 4 bases from J, with 16 bases between. Germline-derived CDR1 and CDR2 are SQVTM and ANQGSEA. The CDR3 coding sequence is TGCAGCGTTGAAGGAGCCAGCCCCACACTCTATGGCTACACCTTC. This gives the protein CSVEGASPTLYGYTF.

This clone was observed a few times. The V and J genes are TRBV30 and TRBJ2-3, with a possible D match to TRBD1 (6 bases). The ends were cut back, 8 bases at V and 4 bases at J, with 13 bases in the middle. Germline CDR1 is GTSNPN and CDR2 is SVGIG (reference sequence). The CDR3 length is 12 residues. This chain's CDR3 is CAAGEAADTQYF. CDR3 sequence (DNA): TGTGCCGCAGGGGAAGCGGCAGATACGCAGTATTTT. Full variable domain (outside the CDR3, taken from reference TRBV30 and TRBJ2-3): SQTIHQWPATLVQPVGSPLSLECTVEGTSNPNLYWYRQAAGRGLQLLFYSVGIGQISSEVPQNLSASRPQDRQFILSSKKLLLSDSGFYLCAAGEAADTQYFGPGTRLTVL.

In this sample, this clone turned up a few times. This sequence joins TRBV6-1 and TRBJ1-2, with D maybe TRBD1 (5 bases). From germline, CDR1 is MNHNS and CDR2 SASEGT. The CDR3 has 14 residues. V shed 3 bases and J shed 6 bases, with 14 bases lying between them. This CDR3 reads CASSERPGHDGYTF. Here the CDR3 DNA reads TGTGCCAGCAGTGAGAGGCCGGGGCACGATGGCTACACCTTC.

This clone was detected a few times. This chain joins TRBV29-1 and TRBJ2-5, with D perhaps matching TRBD2 (5 bases). The J call may be wrong; the DNA end is better matched by TRBJ2-7. The CDR3 contains 10 residues. Per the germline V gene, CDR1 is SQVTM and CDR2 is ANQGSEA. CDR3 coding DNA: TGCAGCGTTCGGGACTACGAGCAGTACTTC. Protein product: CSVRDYEQYF.

The V and J genes are TRBV7-2 and TRBJ1-2; no definite D call. Germline loops: CDR1 SGHTA, CDR2 FQGNSA. This CDR3 region has 15 residues. Trimming cost V 8 bases and J 2 bases, with 18 bases left between them. The CDR3 DNA is TGTGCCAGCGGGGAGGGTCTCGGGAGCAACTATGGCTACACCTTC. Its protein is CASGEGLGSNYGYTF.

This clone has more than one count but fewer than ten. V gene TRBV30 combines with J gene TRBJ1-5; possible D gene TRBD1, 6 bases. This CDR3 comprises 15 residues. Germline V gives CDR1 GTSNPN, CDR2 SVGIG (reference sequence). The ends were cut back, 0 bases at V and 6 bases at J, with 15 bases in the middle. The DNA for the CDR3 is TGTGCCTGGAGTGTACGGTCAGGGGCGCGTCAGCCCCAGCATTTT. As protein: CAWSVRSGARQPQHF.

V usage is TRBV7-2 and J usage is TRBJ2-7; 10 bases line up with TRBD2. Germline V gives CDR1 SGHTA, CDR2 FQGNSA. This CDR3 comprises 16 residues. With V trimmed by 5 bases and J by 6 bases, 13 bases remained unmatched. The CDR3 spells CASSGFLLAGAPEQYF. In DNA form, the CDR3 reads TGTGCCAGCAGCGGCTTCCTCCTAGCGGGGGCTCCCGAGCAGTACTTC.

This clone came up a few times. The rearrangement joins TRBV6-5 to TRBJ1-2, with D hard to call. Trimming took 6 bases from V and 4 from J, leaving 15 bases between them. The V gene's germline CDR1 is MNHEY and CDR2 SVGAGI. The CDR3 consists of 14 residues. The CDR3 coding sequence is TGTGCCAGCAGCCCCCATACAGACGGCTATGGCTACACCTTC. It specifies CASSPHTDGYGYTF.

The chain uses TRBV30 and TRBJ1-5; no definite D call. The CDR3 totals 14 residues. CDR1 GTSNPN and CDR2 SVGIG come from the germline V gene (reference sequence). The ends were cut back, 2 bases at V and 2 bases at J, with 10 bases in the middle. The CDR3 sequence: CAWSKEIGNQPQHF. The CDR3 DNA reads as TGTGCCTGGAGTAAGGAGATTGGCAATCAGCCCCAGCATTTT.

The gene calls are TRBV30 and TRBJ1-1, with D possibly TRBD1 on 5 matching bases. Germline lookup yields CDR1 GTSNPN and CDR2 SVGIG (reference sequence). The CDR3 totals 11 residues. Deletions cut 8 bases from V and 2 bases from J, with 9 bases between. The CDR3 DNA is TGTGCCCTGGGGGGAAACACTGAAGCTTTCTTT. Translating gives CALGGNTEAFF.

Remarks on this clone: A junction boundary mismatches the germline segment, possibly from a read error. This chain links TRBV30 with TRBJ1-1; 7 bases are shared with TRBD1. Germline V gene data show CDR1 as GTSNPN and CDR2 as SVGIG (reference sequence). The CDR3 runs 11 residues. Written as DNA, the CDR3 is TGTGCCTGGAGCCTAGCGGCAGGGGGTATATTT. This sequence encodes CAWSLAAGGIF.

This clone counts as large. Other DNA sequences within the sample encode an identical CDR3. The chain employs TRBV29-1 and TRBJ1-2; D unclear. With 3 bases removed from V and 4 bases from J, the gap between germline ends came to 3 bases. The germline CDR1 and CDR2 sequences are SQVTM and ANQGSEA. The CDR3 runs 10 residues. CDR3 nucleotides: TGCAGCGTTGAGGGCTATGGCTACACCTTC. Translating gives CSVEGYGYTF.

The J gene is TRBJ1-2, the V gene TRBV30; D is possibly TRBD1 (5 bases). The CDR3 sequence is 11 residues long. The ends were cut back, 4 bases at V and 8 bases at J, with 11 bases in the middle. CDR1 and CDR2 (germline): GTSNPN, SVGIG (reference sequence). Here the CDR3 reads CAWKRGEGYTF. The CDR3 nucleotides are TGTGCCTGGAAACGAGGGGAAGGCTACACCTTC.

This clone showed up just a few times. V is TRBV4-1 and J is TRBJ1-2, with TRBD1 matching over 7 bases. The CDR3 is 16 residues long. V trimming: 3 bases; J trimming: 8 bases; junction bases outside the gene matches: 15. Germline lookup yields CDR1 MGHRA and CDR2 YSYEKL. The CDR3 DNA follows: TGCGCCAGCAGCCAGGTCGACAGGGCCGACCGGGGGGGCTACACCTTC. Translation: CASSQVDRADRGGYTF.

This clone was observed a handful of times. This sequence joins TRBV30 and TRBJ2-5; the D call may be TRBD1 or TRBD2 (7 bases each). CDR1 is GTSNPN and CDR2 is SVGIG in the germline V gene (reference sequence). Trimming pared 4 bases from V and 9 bases from J, leaving 21 bases between. This CDR3 is 14 amino acids long. The CDR3 loop reads CAWNPDRREGAQYF. CDR3 in DNA: TGTGCCTGGAACCCGGACAGGAGGGAGGGGGCCCAGTACTTC. Based on the CDR3 plus reference TRBV30 and TRBJ2-5, the full variable domain is SQTIHQWPATLVQPVGSPLSLECTVEGTSNPNLYWYRQAAGRGLQLLFYSVGIGQISSEVPQNLSASRPQDRQFILSSKKLLLSDSGFYLCAWNPDRREGAQYFGPGTRLLVL.

This clone was counted only a few times. V usage is TRBV14 and J usage is TRBJ2-5; D unclear. The V and J ends lost 1 base and 13 bases respectively, with 13 bases between them. This CDR3 region has 12 residues. Looked up from germline, CDR1 is SGHDN and CDR2 is FVKESK. DNA for the CDR3: TGTGCCAGCAGCCAAGTGGACCGGGCCAGGTACTTC. Its protein is CASSQVDRARYF.

V usage is TRBV4-1 and J usage is TRBJ1-6, with 8 nucleotides matching TRBD1. The V gene's germline CDR1 is MGHRA and CDR2 YSYEKL. V was pared by 3 bases and J by 3 bases, with 7 bases of the junction left unmatched. The CDR3 covers 17 residues. The CDR3 loop reads CASSHPQGVHYNSPLHF. The CDR3 region has the DNA TGCGCCAGCAGCCATCCACAGGGGGTTCACTATAATTCACCCCTCCACTTT.

This clone was observed a few times. The chain links TRBV30 to TRBJ2-7; the D gene is possibly TRBD1 (6 bases). CDR3 length: 12 residues. V lost 2 bases, J lost 4 bases, and 9 bases lay in between. CDR1 and CDR2 from the germline V gene are GTSNPN and SVGIG (reference sequence). CDR3 in amino acids: CAWSSQGYEQYF. The CDR3 coding sequence is TGTGCCTGGAGTTCACAGGGTTACGAGCAGTACTTC. The variable domain in full, completed from reference TRBV30 and TRBJ2-7, reads SQTIHQWPATLVQPVGSPLSLECTVEGTSNPNLYWYRQAAGRGLQLLFYSVGIGQISSEVPQNLSASRPQDRQFILSSKKLLLSDSGFYLCAWSSQGYEQYFGPGTRLTVT.

The chain combines TRBV25-1 with TRBJ1-6; D remains unclear. Germline V gives CDR1 MGHDK, CDR2 SYGVNS. Trimming removed 7 bases at V and 4 bases at J, with 5 bases between. The CDR3 spans 12 residues. The CDR3 DNA follows: TGTGCCAGCACCAGGTATAATTCACCCCTCCACTTT. Its translation is CASTRYNSPLHF.

This sequence joins TRBV29-1 and TRBJ2-7, with 7 bases that match TRBD2. Per germline, CDR1 SQVTM and CDR2 ANQGSEA. Trimming at V came to 7 bases and at J to 3 bases, leaving 6 bases not matched to a gene. CDR3 length: 12 amino acids. Written as DNA, the CDR3 is TGCAGCGACCGGGACTACGTCTACGAGCAGTACTTC. It encodes CSDRDYVYEQYF.

In its sample, this clone was seen a few times. The V call is TRBV25-1, the J call TRBJ2-7; the match to TRBD2 covers 8 bases. This CDR3 spans 14 amino acids. The junction had 10 bases not matched to a gene; V was cut back by 3 bases and J by 9 bases. Germline V gene sequence: CDR1 MGHDK, CDR2 SYGVNS. In DNA, the CDR3 is TGTGCCAGCAGTGACAGGGGTGCGGGGGGCCGGCAGTACTTC. Encoded protein: CASSDRGAGGRQYF.

This chain uses TRBV6-5 with TRBJ1-6; D is uncertain. The CDR3 has 12 amino acids. CDR1 is MNHEY and CDR2 is SVGAGI in the germline V gene. V was trimmed by 7 bases and J by 8 bases, leaving 9 bases between them. In DNA form, the CDR3 reads TGTGCCAGCAAGGTGGCAGATTCACCCCTCCACTTT. It translates to CASKVADSPLHF.

A few counts support this clone. The chain links TRBV29-1 to TRBJ1-5; D perhaps matches TRBD1 (6 bases). In germline, CDR1 is SQVTM, CDR2 ANQGSEA. The CDR3 length is 14 residues. Trimming pared 3 bases from V and 0 bases from J, leaving 9 bases between. This chain's CDR3 is CSVDRGNSNQPQHF. CDR3 bases: TGCAGCGTTGATAGGGGGAATAGCAATCAGCCCCAGCATTTT. The full variable domain, with the rest looked up from reference TRBV29-1 and TRBJ1-5, is SAVISQKPSRDICQRGTSLTIQCQVDSQVTMMFWYRQQPGQSLTLIATANQGSEATYESGFVIDKFPISRPNLTFSTLTVSNMSPEDSSIYLCSVDRGNSNQPQHFGDGTRLSIL.

This clone was detected a few times. CDR3 protein: CASRPGTAGQPQHF. The DNA of the CDR3 is TGTGCCAGCAGACCCGGGACAGCGGGTCAGCCCCAGCATTTT. This chain joins TRBV6-5 and TRBJ1-5; 7 bases line up with TRBD1. The CDR3 runs 14 residues. CDR1 is MNHEY and CDR2 is SVGAGI in the germline V gene. The V and J ends lost 6 bases and 6 bases, in that order; junction bases with no gene match: 8.

The chain joins TRBV30 to TRBJ1-2; D not resolved. This CDR3 contains 14 residues. Germline V CDR1 and CDR2: GTSNPN, SVGIG (reference sequence). Trimming removed 1 base from V and 4 bases from J, with 13 bases in between. In nucleotides, the CDR3 is TGTGCCTGGAGTGAGGCCGGAAATTCCTATGGCTACACCTTC. Translating gives CAWSEAGNSYGYTF.

The chain joins TRBV30 to TRBJ1-5; unclear D gene. Between the trimmed V and J ends, which lost 2 bases and 2 bases, there was a span of 13 bases. CDR3 size: 15 residues. CDR1 and CDR2 from the germline V gene are GTSNPN and SVGIG (reference sequence). This chain's CDR3 is CAWSHTARGNQPQHF. CDR3 bases: TGTGCCTGGAGTCATACAGCGAGGGGCAATCAGCCCCAGCATTTT.